The clone carrying this T cell receptor beta chain was seen only a few times. Its antigen is undetermined. This record comes from a study of blood T cells in healthy people across ages. Study findings and constraints: Long-lived donors had more naive CD4+ cells and higher diversity than aged donors.

A sample-barcoded 5' primer and a J-beta primer mix were used in a second PCR of roughly 7 to 12 cycles. TCRdb processed the 5' RACE reads anew with MiXCR; each CDR3 protein has one entry. In the table there are just under 900,000 distinct CDR3 sequences, about 30% of which are singletons. CDR3 length: 16 amino acids. V dropped 3 bases and J dropped 1 base, with 13 bases sitting between them. CDR1 KGHSH and CDR2 LQKENI come from the germline V gene. The gene calls are TRBV18 and TRBJ2-1; perhaps TRBD1 as D (6 bases). The sequencing sample was made of blood. The sequence derives from a woman at least 80 years old in good health. CDR3 DNA sequence: TGTGCCAGCTCACCGGTAGCAGGGGATTCCTACAATGAGCAGTTCTTC. It is translated as CASSPVAGDSYNEQFF.